This note documents a single TCR beta chain sequence. The data were taken from a study of blood T cell repertoires in COVID-19. Study-wide context: PBMCs, B-cell-depleted T cells, or T cells provided the cDNA or gDNA that made up the material.

V was trimmed by 0 bases and J by 3 bases, leaving 3 bases between them. CDR3 size: 13 residues. Profiled with immunoSEQ multiplex PCR; TCRdb holds only in-frame clones, not every one. This sample has approximately 300,000 clones; 90% occur once, and the top ten carry roughly 2.6%. The material sequenced was PBMCs or T cells enriched from blood (not recorded which). This rearrangement joins TRBV12-3 or TRBV12-4 to TRBJ1-3; D gene ambiguous. The receptor's source is a man aged 60 to 75 who had recovered from COVID-19. CDR3 protein: CASSLASGNTIYF. CDR3 nucleotides: TGTGCCAGCAGTTTAGCCAGTGGAAACACCATATATTTT.